The rows below give T cell receptor beta chains drawn from one sample of a study of cytomegalovirus exposure and HLA in healthy donors. Measured with immunoSEQ multiplex PCR; TCRdb has only the in-frame clones, and not every one. The repertoire includes 150,000 or so clones, approximately 70% of them detected once, and 1.5% to 2% sits in the top ten. Sequencing was done on a sample of PBMCs. The source is a woman between 18 and 30 years old in good health and CMV-seronegative. Each CDR3 is given with its conserved first and last residue. A D gene is named only where the DNA matches it firmly. Not all rows give a size; the values are once, few, many and, for expanded clones, a class.

CDR3aa	CDR3nt	abundance	j_gene	v_gene	len	d_gene
CASSTPDSAYGYTF	TGTGCCAGCAGCACCCCCGACAGCGCCTATGGCTACACCTTC	-	TRBJ1-2	TRBV28	14	-
CASSEVSQGPYGYTF	TGTGCCAGCAGTGAAGTATCACAGGGCCCCTATGGCTACACCTTC	-	TRBJ1-2	TRBV6-1	15	-
CASSYLGQATYEQYF	TGTGCCAGCAGTTATTTGGGACAGGCGACCTACGAGCAGTACTTC	-	TRBJ2-7	TRBV6-5	15	TRBD1
CASSLRSGLGETQYF	TGTGCCAGCAGCTTGCGGTCAGGGCTAGGGGAGACCCAGTACTTC	few	TRBJ2-5	TRBV5-4	15	-
CASSRQGKETQYF	TGTGCCAGCAGTCGACAGGGGAAAGAGACCCAGTACTTC	-	TRBJ2-5	TRBV6-6	13	TRBD1
CASSPGWSQETQYF	TGTGCCAGCAGCCCTGGATGGAGCCAGGAGACCCAGTACTTC	-	TRBJ2-5	TRBV5-4	14	-
CASSVDRNTEAFF	TGTGCCAGCAGCGTGGACAGAAACACTGAAGCTTTCTTT	-	TRBJ1-1	TRBV14	13	-
CASSGGLAGYNEQFF	TGCGCCAGCAGCGGGGGACTAGCGGGCTACAATGAGCAGTTCTTC	-	TRBJ2-1	TRBV5-1	15	TRBD2
CASSFVSESGGSYNSPLHF	TGTGCCAGCAGCTTTGTTTCCGAGTCCGGGGGCTCCTATAATTCACCCCTCCACTTT	-	TRBJ1-6	TRBV7-4	19	-
CASSLAGRNTEAFF	TGTGCCAGCAGTTTGGCAGGGCGGAACACTGAAGCTTTCTTT	-	TRBJ1-1	TRBV28	14	-
CASSVERNTEAFF	TGTGCCAGCAGTGTTGAGAGGAACACTGAAGCTTTCTTT	-	TRBJ1-1	TRBV6-1	13	-
CASSIRQGVLNTEAFF	TGTGCCAGTAGTATACGACAGGGAGTATTGAACACTGAAGCTTTCTTT	few	TRBJ1-1	TRBV19	16	TRBD1
CASSSSRGADTEAFF	TGTGCCAGCAGCTCTAGTCGGGGGGCGGACACTGAAGCTTTCTTT	few	TRBJ1-1	TRBV7-2	15	-
CASLGTGPQPQHF	TGTGCCTCGCTCGGGACAGGCCCCCAGCCCCAGCATTTT	-	TRBJ1-5	TRBV6-1	13	TRBD1
CASSIVGRGLDGYTF	TGTGCCAGTAGTATAGTCGGCAGGGGGCTCGATGGCTACACCTTC	-	TRBJ1-2	TRBV19	15	TRBD1
CASSPPNRGTAFF	TGTGCCAGCTCACCACCGAATAGGGGTACGGCTTTCTTT	-	TRBJ1-1	TRBV18	13	-
CASSSLRFRGNYGYTF	TGTGCCAGCAGCTCCCTAAGGTTCAGGGGTAACTATGGCTACACCTTC	once	TRBJ1-2	TRBV11-2	16	-
CASGSGTGLLYGYTF	TGTGCTAGTGGTTCAGGGACAGGCCTCCTGTATGGCTACACCTTC	-	TRBJ1-2	TRBV12-5	15	TRBD1
CASTRRQGANTEAFF	TGTGCCAGTACCCGACGACAGGGGGCCAACACTGAAGCTTTCTTT	-	TRBJ1-1	TRBV19	15	TRBD1
CASSFLGRGNTEAFF	TGTGCCAGCAGTTTTTTGGGCAGGGGGAACACTGAAGCTTTCTTT	-	TRBJ1-1	TRBV27	15	-
CASSFIGQGAETQYF	TGTGCCAGCAGCTTCATCGGACAGGGGGCCGAGACCCAGTACTTC	-	TRBJ2-5	TRBV5-6	15	TRBD1
CASSYEAGGPRETQYF	TGTGCCAGCAGCTACGAAGCGGGAGGGCCTCGGGAGACCCAGTACTTC	-	TRBJ2-5	TRBV7-9	16	TRBD2
CASTLAGGLNEQFF	TGTGCCAGCACCTTAGCGGGAGGGTTAAATGAGCAGTTCTTC	-	TRBJ2-1	TRBV11-3	14	TRBD2
CASSVGTANQPQHF	TGTGCCAGCAGCGTAGGGACAGCTAATCAGCCCCAGCATTTT	once	TRBJ1-5	TRBV9	14	-
CASSLVRGGSRNEQYF	TGTGCCAGCAGCTTAGTCCGGGGGGGCTCCAGGAACGAGCAGTACTTC	-	TRBJ2-7	TRBV7-9	16	TRBD2
CASSLVQVAGELFF	TGTGCCAGCAGCTTGGTCCAGGTTGCCGGGGAGCTGTTTTTT	-	TRBJ2-2	TRBV5-4	14	-
CASSKGSERGGTDTQYF	TGTGCCAGCAGCAAAGGGAGCGAGCGGGGGGGCACAGATACGCAGTATTTT	few	TRBJ2-3	TRBV21-1	17	-
CASSIDFNKADPSPETQYF	TGTGCCAGCAGCATAGATTTCAATAAGGCGGATCCGTCCCCAGAGACCCAGTACTTC	once	TRBJ2-5	TRBV7-9	19	-
CASSTPGQGYGYTF	TGTGCCAGCAGCACTCCGGGACAGGGCTATGGCTACACCTTC	-	TRBJ1-2	TRBV27	14	TRBD1
CASSTDREREPQHF	TGTGCCAGCAGCACGGACAGGGAAAGGGAGCCCCAGCATTTT	-	TRBJ1-5	TRBV7-8	14	TRBD1
CASRDIRGLASEQYF	TGTGCCAGCAGAGACATCCGGGGACTAGCTTCCGAGCAGTACTTC	-	TRBJ2-7	TRBV6-1	15	TRBD2
CASIQAGANVLTF	TGTGCCAGCATACAGGCTGGGGCCAACGTCCTGACTTTC	-	TRBJ2-6	TRBV25-1	13	-
CASSLRRGHYGYTF	TGTGCCAGCAGTTTACGGAGGGGGCACTATGGCTACACCTTC	-	TRBJ1-2	TRBV27	14	TRBD1
CASSLEGQTAAFF	TGCGCCAGCAGCTTGGAGGGACAGACGGCAGCTTTCTTT	-	TRBJ1-1	TRBV5-1	13	TRBD1
CASSSFGGTGGYEKLFF	TGTGCCAGCAGCTCTTTCGGGGGGACAGGCGGTTATGAAAAACTGTTTTTT	few	TRBJ1-4	TRBV4-2	17	TRBD1
CASSPGGKAGELFF	TGTGCCAGCAGCCCCGGGGGGAAGGCCGGGGAGCTGTTTTTT	once	TRBJ2-2	TRBV7-7	14	TRBD2
CASSYQTSGKYNEQFF	TGTGCCAGCAGTTATCAGACTAGCGGGAAGTACAATGAGCAGTTCTTC	-	TRBJ2-1	TRBV6-6	16	TRBD2
CASSEQGAIYGYTF	TGTGCCAGCAGCGAACAGGGGGCTATCTATGGCTACACCTTC	few	TRBJ1-2	TRBV27	14	TRBD1
CASSLRTGGFPYGYTF	TGTGCCAGCAGCTTAAGGACAGGGGGTTTCCCATATGGCTACACCTTC	-	TRBJ1-2	TRBV11-2	16	TRBD1
CASSPRQGRIDQPQHF	TGTGCCAGTAGTCCCCGACAGGGGAGAATCGATCAGCCCCAGCATTTT	-	TRBJ1-5	TRBV19	16	TRBD1
CASSPSRSTDYGYTF	TGTGCCAGCTCACCCTCACGTAGCACGGACTATGGCTACACCTTC	once	TRBJ1-2	TRBV18	15	-
CAISESTGSLDTIYF	TGTGCCATCAGTGAGTCGACGGGAAGTTTGGACACCATATATTTT	-	TRBJ1-3	TRBV10-3	15	-
CASSYGQEFSEKLFF	TGTGCCAGCAGTTACGGACAGGAATTTTCTGAAAAACTGTTTTTT	once	TRBJ1-4	TRBV7-6	15	TRBD1
CATLDRSDYGYTF	TGTGCCACCCTAGACAGGTCGGATTATGGCTACACCTTC	-	TRBJ1-2	TRBV28	13	-
CASRLQGALGVNTEAFF	TGTGCCAGTAGATTACAGGGGGCACTCGGGGTGAACACTGAAGCTTTCTTT	once	TRBJ1-1	TRBV19	17	TRBD1
CASTGITGELFF	TGTGCCAGCACGGGGATAACCGGGGAGCTGTTTTTT	-	TRBJ2-2	TRBV25-1	12	-
CASSYSDFSGNTIYF	TGTGCCAGCAGTTACAGCGATTTCTCTGGAAACACCATATATTTT	-	TRBJ1-3	TRBV6-6	15	-
CAAGGAGGTGELFF	TGTGCTGCCGGGGGGGCTGGGGGCACCGGGGAGCTGTTTTTT	-	TRBJ2-2	TRBV7-7	14	TRBD2
CASTPGWPGYGYTF	TGTGCCAGCACCCCCGGGTGGCCGGGCTATGGCTACACCTTC	few	TRBJ1-2	TRBV9	14	-